Listed below are T cell receptor beta chains from one sample, sequenced in a study of OX40 agonist ivuxolimab in advanced cancers. Some clones are missing from TCRdb's copy, which holds only in-frame ones; the method was immunoSEQ multiplex PCR. This table holds 65,000 to 75,000 clones, about 83% found once. Sample: CD4+ or CD8+ T cells sorted from blood, taken in a trial of the OX40 agonist ivuxolimab. The source of these receptors is an adult with an advanced solid tumor such as melanoma, head and neck, liver or kidney cancer. Both conserved end residues are part of each CDR3. D genes are given only for firm matches. Rows may omit the clone size; those that give it use once, few, many or a size class.

D	V	size	J	DNA	CDR3
-	TRBV15	-	TRBJ2-7	TGTGCCTCCTCAGAAGACCGAAGTAGCTCCTACGAGCAGTACTTC	CASSEDRSSSYEQYF
TRBD2	TRBV7-2	-	TRBJ2-1	TGTGCCAGCAGCTTGTTAGCGGGAGGGCATGTCAATGAGCAGTTCTTC	CASSLLAGGHVNEQFF
TRBD1	TRBV5-1	-	TRBJ2-2	TGCGCCAGCAGACCCGGGACAGGGGGAACCGGGGAGCTGTTTTTT	CASRPGTGGTGELFF
-	TRBV7-2	-	TRBJ2-7	TGTGCCAGCAGCAACCGGGACGGGACCTACGAGCAGTACTTC	CASSNRDGTYEQYF
-	TRBV29-1	few	TRBJ1-2	TGCAGCGTTGAATGGGCCCCCTATGGCTACACCTTC	CSVEWAPYGYTF
TRBD1	TRBV5-4	-	TRBJ1-1	TGTGCCAGCATCGGACAGGGATACACTGAAGCTTTCTTT	CASIGQGYTEAFF
TRBD2	TRBV14	once	TRBJ2-1	TGTGCCAGCAGCCTCGGAGGGGCGGGGGGCGCCCAGCAGTTCTTC	CASSLGGAGGAQQFF
-	TRBV7-2	-	TRBJ2-1	TGTGCCAGCAGCTTCACTAGGAATGAGCAGTTCTTC	CASSFTRNEQFF
-	TRBV28	-	TRBJ1-2	TGTGCCAGCAGCGAAATGTCTTCTTTTAACTATGGCTACACCTTC	CASSEMSSFNYGYTF
-	TRBV4-2	-	TRBJ2-7	TGTGCCAGCAGCCAAGAACCTACAGGAACCTACGAGCAGTACTTC	CASSQEPTGTYEQYF
-	TRBV2	-	TRBJ1-1	TGTGCCAGCATTCGGGACATCGAGAGTGCTGAAGCTTTCTTT	CASIRDIESAEAFF
TRBD2	TRBV6-5	-	TRBJ2-7	TGTGCCAGCAAGCAAGCGGGGGGCCCCTACGAGCAGTACTTC	CASKQAGGPYEQYF
-	TRBV5-1	-	TRBJ2-7	TGCGCCAGCAGCTTGGGGCCAGGAGCCTACGAGCAGTACTTC	CASSLGPGAYEQYF
-	TRBV7-2	-	TRBJ1-4	TGTGCCAGCAGCTTAGGGTACGATGAAAAACTGTTTTTT	CASSLGYDEKLFF